This record covers a single T cell receptor (beta chain). Its target is unknown. Germline CDR1 is DFQATT and CDR2 is SNEGSKA (reference sequence). The CDR3 has 13 amino acids. The V and J ends lost 5 bases and 6 bases respectively, with 14 bases between them. The data derive from a study of T cell repertoires in cytomegalovirus infection. Study context: Public TCR beta signatures marked donors with CMV infection and the matching HLA.

Study-level points and caveats: There were HLA-C-restricted CMV-specific TCR beta clonotypes dominating the ex vivo response.

From the reads, TCRdb called clonotypes with MiXCR, one entry per CDR3 protein. The table lists about 740,000 distinct CDR3 sequences, about a third of them singletons. Sequencing used PBMCs. The gene calls are TRBV20-1 and TRBJ2-1, with unresolved D. The clonotype was recovered from a human donor in good health (CMV status not recorded). Some clones in this sample may be carry-over from other donors' samples. CDR3 region: CSALSPRSNEQFF. CDR3 DNA sequence: TGCAGTGCTCTGTCGCCCCGTTCCAATGAGCAGTTCTTC.